This T cell receptor (beta chain) was observed in a study of blood T cell repertoires in COVID-19. At the level of the study: Researchers got acute and convalescent COVID-19 samples from the United States, Italy and Spain. Sample material is recorded as cDNA or gDNA derived from T cells, B-cell-depleted T cells, or PBMCs.

As processed by the authors: It was from reference gene primer amplification that nucleated cell counts were estimated. Repertoires were generated with immunoSEQ multiplex PCR, while TCRdb's copy carries only in-frame clones and drops some. That table furnishes V, J and clone size, whereas the DNA furnished D and trimming. The sample has around 220,000 clones, around nine tenths seen once. The trim removed 5 bases at V and 3 bases at J, leaving 12 bases unmatched. The CDR3 totals 17 residues. The germline CDR1 and CDR2 sequences are SGHTA and FQGNSA. In assigning cohorts, the study relied on participant-reported clinical history.

The sample consisted of PBMCs or T cells enriched from blood (not recorded which). The TCR was taken from a young woman who had recovered from COVID-19. V usage is TRBV7-2 and J usage is TRBJ2-3, with TRBD1 identical over 9 bases. In DNA, the CDR3 is TGTGCCAGCAGCCCGAGGGGACAGGGAGGAGGGACAGATACGCAGTATTTT. Translated, it gives CASSPRGQGGGTDTQYF. The full variable domain, in which reference TRBV7-2 and TRBJ2-3 provide the parts outside the CDR3, is GAGVSQSPSNKVTEKGKDVELRCDPISGHTALYWYRQSLGQGLEFLIYFQGNSAPDKSGLPSDRFSAERTGGSVSTLTIQRTQQEDSAVYLCASSPRGQGGGTDTQYFGPGTRLTVL.